The rows below give T cell receptor beta chains drawn from one sample of a study of T-cell reconstitution after alpha-beta-depleted transplantation in children. TCRdb re-analysed the PCR reads in MiXCR, keeping a single row per CDR3 protein. The sample yields 500,000 to 750,000 distinct CDR3 sequences, 10% to 15% seen once. The sequencing used PBMCs, mostly from graft donor cells, collected 360 days after TCRalphabeta/CD19-depleted stem cell transplant. The receptor source for this set is a male patient younger than 18 who had a stem cell transplant for acute myeloid leukemia, so the T cells may come from the graft donor. Each CDR3 is given with its conserved first and last residue. A D gene is named only where the DNA matches it firmly. The size entry is marked missing in some rows and otherwise reads once, few, many or a size class.

TRBV6-6	many	TRBJ2-7	TRBD1	CASSKTGDEQYF	TGTGCCAGCAGCAAGACAGGGGACGAGCAGTACTTC
TRBV7-2	few	TRBJ2-7	.	CASSDRTTLKGSYEQYF	TGTGCCAGCAGCGATAGGACAACCTTAAAGGGCTCCTACGAGCAGTACTTC
TRBV9	.	TRBJ2-5	TRBD2	CASTLSATSGKETQYF	TGTGCCAGCACCCTCTCCGCAACTAGCGGAAAAGAGACCCAGTACTTC
TRBV7-2	few	TRBJ2-7	.	CASSLDTVSYEQYF	TGTGCCAGCAGCTTAGACACGGTATCCTACGAGCAGTACTTC
TRBV29-1	.	TRBJ2-1	.	CSVELGLLDEQFF	TGCAGCGTTGAATTAGGACTTTTGGATGAGCAGTTCTTC
TRBV20-1	.	TRBJ2-5	.	CCARDFSTGSQISGQETQYF	TGCTGTGCTAGAGATTTTTCGACCGGGTCACAGATCTCTGGCCAAGAGACCCAGTACTTC
TRBV29-1	.	TRBJ2-3	TRBD2	CSVEHRGRDTQYF	TGCAGCGTTGAACATCGCGGGAGGGATACGCAGTATTTT
TRBV29-1	few	TRBJ2-5	TRBD1	CSVSTSPGQGSETQYF	TGCAGCGTTTCTACCTCTCCGGGACAGGGGTCAGAGACCCAGTACTTC
TRBV11-3	many	TRBJ2-1	TRBD2	CASRLKLLAGILSGYNEQFF	TGTGCCAGCAGGTTGAAGTTGCTAGCGGGAATCTTAAGCGGGTACAATGAGCAGTTCTTC
TRBV2	few	TRBJ2-2	.	CAGKGTSGHGELFF	TGTGCCGGTAAAGGGACATCAGGACACGGGGAGCTGTTTTTT
TRBV7-8	many	TRBJ2-7	.	CASSLADGYEQYF	TGTGCCAGCAGCTTAGCGGACGGGTACGAGCAGTACTTC
TRBV29-1	many	TRBJ2-3	.	CSVLSRGTDTQYF	TGCAGCGTTTTGAGCCGTGGCACAGATACGCAGTATTTT
TRBV27	few	TRBJ2-2	TRBD2	CASTLPRGREGTGELFF	TGTGCCAGCACCCTACCCCGGGGCAGGGAGGGCACCGGGGAGCTGTTTTTT
TRBV6-2/TRBV6-3	few	TRBJ2-1	.	CASSYLTTPYEQFF	TGTGCCAGCAGTTACCTGACTACTCCCTATGAGCAGTTCTTC
TRBV20-1	.	TRBJ2-1	.	CSLINNEQFF	TGCAGCCTGATTAACAATGAGCAGTTCTTC
TRBV12-3/TRBV12-4	.	TRBJ2-7	TRBD1	CACSLAHVTGGAESYEQYF	TGTGCCTGCAGTTTAGCGCACGTAACAGGGGGCGCCGAGTCCTACGAGCAGTACTTC
TRBV20-1	few	TRBJ2-7	.	CSARGAGFWYEQYF	TGCAGTGCTAGAGGAGCGGGCTTTTGGTACGAGCAGTACTTC
TRBV28	.	TRBJ2-7	TRBD2	CASSLRTSGRSYEQYF	TGTGCCAGCAGTTTGAGGACTAGCGGTCGCTCCTACGAGCAGTACTTC
TRBV28	few	TRBJ2-1	.	CASTRIGGYNEQFF	TGTGCCAGCACTCGTATTGGCGGGTACAATGAGCAGTTCTTC
TRBV20-1	many	TRBJ2-7	.	CSASWGALSYEQYF	TGCAGTGCTAGCTGGGGGGCTTTGAGTTACGAGCAGTACTTC
TRBV27	few	TRBJ2-5	.	CASSLSFPRDQETQYF	TGTGCCAGCAGTTTATCGTTTCCCAGGGATCAAGAGACCCAGTACTTC
TRBV20-1	many	TRBJ2-4	.	CSARLGPKNIQYF	TGCAGTGCTAGGCTGGGGCCCAAAAACATTCAGTACTTC
TRBV29-1	many	TRBJ2-1	TRBD1	CSVAQGGQGANEQFF	TGCAGCGTTGCCCAGGGAGGACAGGGGGCTAATGAGCAGTTCTTC
TRBV15	once	TRBJ1-4	.	CATSRDNTIGEKLFF	TGTGCCACCAGCAGAGACAACACGATCGGCGAAAAACTGTTTTTT
TRBV7-2	.	TRBJ2-5	.	CASSLARMYQETEYF	TGTGCCAGCAGCTTAGCTCGGATGTACCAAGAGACCGAGTACTTC
TRBV11-2	.	TRBJ2-1	TRBD2	CASSLRSGRSDNEQFF	TGTGCCAGCAGCTTAAGAAGCGGGAGGTCTGACAATGAGCAGTTCTTC
TRBV29-1	few	TRBJ2-7	TRBD1	CSVLQGVPSYEQYF	TGCAGCGTTTTACAGGGGGTCCCCTCCTACGAGCAGTACTTC
TRBV3-1	.	TRBJ2-1	.	CASSQAKGQGLLAGALGIEQFF	TGTGCCAGCAGCCAAGCAAAGGGACAGGGGTTACTAGCGGGAGCCCTCGGGATAGAGCAGTTCTTC
TRBV28	many	TRBJ2-2	.	CASSPSRELSIKLFF	TGTGCCAGCAGTCCATCCCGAGAGCTAAGCATAAAGCTGTTTTTT
TRBV28	.	TRBJ2-7	.	CALQGAGRPEQYF	TGTGCCCTACAAGGGGCAGGCCGGCCCGAGCAGTACTTC
TRBV28	few	TRBJ2-7	TRBD2	CASSLAGALLYEQYF	TGTGCCAGCAGTTTAGCGGGAGCTCTACTCTACGAGCAGTACTTC
TRBV2	many	TRBJ2-5	.	CASSEEETQYF	TGTGCCAGCAGTGAAGAAGAGACCCAGTACTTC
TRBV9	.	TRBJ2-2	TRBD2	CASSGGLAGASTGELFF	TGTGCCAGCAGCGGGGGACTAGCGGGAGCAAGCACCGGGGAGCTGTTTTTT
TRBV30	.	TRBJ2-7	.	CAWSGMGRRYF	TGTGCCTGGAGTGGTATGGGGAGACGGTACTTC
TRBV6-5	.	TRBJ1-3	TRBD1	CASSSPRGQSGNTIYF	TGTGCCAGCAGTTCTCCCAGGGGGCAGTCTGGAAACACCATATATTTT
TRBV24-1	few	TRBJ2-1	TRBD2	CATSPEDGSGRLSYNEQFF	TGTGCCACCAGTCCTGAAGATGGTAGCGGGAGACTCTCCTACAATGAGCAGTTCTTC